The 11 T cell receptor beta chains given below trace back to one sample, sequenced in a study of T cell responses to AZD1222 COVID-19 vaccine. TCRdb keeps only in-frame clones here, not all; method: immunoSEQ multiplex PCR. The sample records roughly 120,000 clones, about 90% being singletons. This sample comprised peripheral blood, obtained on day 0 of AZD1222 vaccination. Receptor source: an adult in good health.

The V and J genes are TRBV2 and TRBJ2-3; TRBD2 agrees at 10 bases. Looked up from germline, CDR1 is SNHLY and CDR2 is FYNNEI. The CDR3 contains 14 residues. V was clipped by 9 bases and J by 1 base; unmatched bases: 4. The CDR3 spells CARASGRRTDTQYF. CDR3 in DNA: TGTGCCAGGGCTAGCGGGAGACGCACAGATACGCAGTATTTT.

The J gene is TRBJ1-5, the V gene TRBV24-1; 8 bases are a match to TRBD1. The CDR3 extends over 24 amino acids. Losses at the gene ends were 4 bases for V and 5 bases for J; bases not matched to a gene: 33. Germline CDR1 reads KGHDR; CDR2 reads SFDVKD. The CDR3: CATSDISRNGQGGQLSAPHQPQHF. The CDR3 coding sequence is TGTGCCACCAGTGACATATCACGAAACGGACAGGGTGGGCAACTCTCAGCACCCCATCAGCCCCAGCATTTT.

The chain uses TRBV30 and TRBJ1-1; D gene unclear. The CDR3 is 15 residues long. Germline V gene lookup returns CDR1 GTSNPN and CDR2 SVGIG (reference sequence). The ends were cut back, 0 bases at V and 4 bases at J, with 15 bases in the middle. The CDR3 protein is CAWSVSVDSFTEAFF. CDR3 bases: TGTGCCTGGAGTGTATCCGTGGACTCATTCACTGAAGCTTTCTTT. The variable domain in full, completed from reference TRBV30 and TRBJ1-1, reads SQTIHQWPATLVQPVGSPLSLECTVEGTSNPNLYWYRQAAGRGLQLLFYSVGIGQISSEVPQNLSASRPQDRQFILSSKKLLLSDSGFYLCAWSVSVDSFTEAFFGQGTRLTVV.

The chain links TRBV5-4 to TRBJ1-6, with D tentatively TRBD1 (6 bases). CDR1 and CDR2 from the germline V gene are SGHNT and YYREEE (reference sequence). CDR3 length: 15 residues. V dropped 0 bases and J dropped 14 bases, with 18 bases sitting between them. Here the CDR3 reads CASSLEGGAPGSLHF. The CDR3, as DNA: TGTGCCAGCAGCTTGGAGGGGGGGGCCCCAGGATCCCTCCACTTT.

The chain recombines TRBV5-6 with TRBJ2-7, with 8 bases aligning to TRBD1. V dropped 2 bases and J dropped 3; count of bases not matched to a gene: 13. This CDR3 is built from 17 residues. From germline, CDR1 is SGHDT and CDR2 YYEEEE. This chain's CDR3 is CASSLRGPGQVSYEQYF. CDR3 nucleotide sequence: TGTGCCAGCAGCTTAAGGGGACCGGGACAGGTTAGCTACGAGCAGTACTTC.

This chain connects TRBV12-3 or TRBV12-4 to TRBJ2-2; D perhaps matches TRBD1 (6 bases). Trimming left V 10 bases short and J 2 bases short, with 11 bases between. CDR3 size: 13 residues. The CDR3 coding sequence is TGTGCCAACCTCAGGGGCAACACCGGGGAGCTGTTTTTT. Its protein is CANLRGNTGELFF.

The rearrangement uses TRBV27 and TRBJ1-3; 7 bases are shared with TRBD1. The CDR3 loop spans 13 amino acids. Germline loops: CDR1 MNHEY, CDR2 SMNVEV (reference sequence). V trimming: 3 bases; J trimming: 6 bases; junction bases outside the gene matches: 2. CDR3 bases: TGTGCCAGCAGTTTGACAGGGACAAACACCATATATTTT. This encodes CASSLTGTNTIYF.

V gene TRBV7-2 combines with J gene TRBJ1-2; 7 bases map to TRBD1. This CDR3 is 16 amino acids long. With V trimmed by 4 bases and J by 3 bases, 11 bases remained unmatched. CDR1 and CDR2 from the germline V gene are SGHTA and FQGNSA. The CDR3 loop reads CASSSQPTGADYGYTF. Here the CDR3 DNA reads TGTGCCAGCAGCTCCCAACCTACAGGGGCGGACTATGGCTACACCTTC.

The chain uses TRBV27 and TRBJ1-5, with D tentatively TRBD1 (5 bases). Between the trimmed V and J ends, which lost 5 bases and 6 bases, there was a span of 14 bases. The CDR3 consists of 14 residues. The germline CDR1 and CDR2 sequences are MNHEY and SMNVEV (reference sequence). CDR3 in amino acids: CASSVFQGGQPQHF. Written as DNA, the CDR3 is TGTGCCAGCAGTGTATTCCAGGGTGGTCAGCCCCAGCATTTT.

The chain joins TRBV4-1 to TRBJ1-1; TRBD1 matches 7 bases. The CDR3 spans 17 residues. V dropped 5 bases and J dropped 3; count of bases not matched to a gene: 15. Looked up from germline, CDR1 is MGHRA and CDR2 is YSYEKL. The CDR3: CASSSYAPRDRYTEAFF. In nucleotides, the CDR3 is TGCGCCAGCAGCTCGTACGCCCCCCGGGACAGATACACTGAAGCTTTCTTT.

The chain combines TRBV4-1 with TRBJ1-1; no clear D gene. This CDR3 has 16 residues. V shed 0 bases and J shed 0 bases, with 11 bases lying between them. The germline V gene encodes CDR1 MGHRA and CDR2 YSYEKL. The CDR3 nucleotides read TGCGCCAGCAGCCAAGACTCACAGCTGATGAACACTGAAGCTTTCTTT. Its protein is CASSQDSQLMNTEAFF.